A single sample is the source of the 13 T cell receptor beta chains below, sequenced in a study of cytomegalovirus exposure and HLA in healthy donors. Use of 60 Vbeta and 13 Jbeta primers characterized the PCR. The method was immunoSEQ multiplex PCR; TCRdb's version includes in-frame clones alone and lacks a portion of them. The sample carries about 200,000 clones, around three quarters recorded once. Sequenced sample: PBMCs. The source of these receptors is a man aged 25-45 years in good health and CMV-seronegative.

The chain uses TRBV10-2 and TRBJ1-2; D gene uncertain. The germline V gene encodes CDR1 WSHSY and CDR2 SAAADI. The CDR3 loop spans 15 amino acids. V was trimmed by 7 bases and J by 4 bases, leaving 19 bases between them. The DNA of the CDR3 is TGCGCCAGCACCCTGGGCCCCGGGGAGCTCTATGGCTACACCTTC. Its translation: CASTLGPGELYGYTF.

The V call is TRBV11-2, the J call TRBJ1-1, with D tentatively TRBD1 (6 bases). CDR3 length: 14 residues. Trimming pared 5 bases from V and 1 base from J, leaving 11 bases between. The germline CDR1 and CDR2 sequences are SGHAT and FQNNGV. As DNA, the CDR3 is TGTGCCAGCAGCGCCTTCAGGGGGAACACTGAAGCTTTCTTT. Its protein is CASSAFRGNTEAFF.

The chain couples TRBV27 to TRBJ2-7, with D perhaps matching TRBD1 (7 bases). CDR3 length: 16 amino acids. Trimming took off 6 bases at V and 1 base at J, with 19 bases between the two ends. Germline loops: CDR1 MNHEY, CDR2 SMNVEV (reference sequence). The CDR3 sequence: CASRGQGGKSSYEQYF. The CDR3, as DNA: TGTGCCAGCAGAGGTCAGGGGGGCAAGTCATCCTACGAGCAGTACTTC.

V is TRBV5-1 and J is TRBJ1-4; no reliable D call. This CDR3 spans 14 amino acids. V was trimmed by 0 bases and J by 0 bases, leaving 3 bases between them. Germline V gene data show CDR1 as SGHRS and CDR2 as YFSETQ. This CDR3 is CASSLDTTNEKLFF. The CDR3 DNA is TGCGCCAGCAGCTTGGATACAACTAATGAAAAACTGTTTTTT.

This sequence joins TRBV28 and TRBJ2-1, with D perhaps TRBD2 (6 bases). Germline V lookup: CDR1 MDHEN, CDR2 SYDVKM. V gave up 8 bases and J gave up 4 bases, with 6 bases separating them. The CDR3 runs to 11 residues. The CDR3 loop is CASAGYNEQFF. CDR3 nucleotides: TGTGCCAGCGCGGGGTACAATGAGCAGTTCTTC.

The chain combines TRBV5-1 with TRBJ2-5; 13 bases align to TRBD2. The germline V gene encodes CDR1 SGHRS and CDR2 YFSETQ. This CDR3 has 15 amino acids. With 6 bases clipped from V and 4 bases from J, the junction kept 6 bases outside the gene matches. The CDR3 nucleotides read TGCGCCAGCACCGGACTAGCGGGAGCTGTAGAGACCCAGTACTTC. This gives the protein CASTGLAGAVETQYF. The entire variable domain, with the rest obtained from reference TRBV5-1 and TRBJ2-5, is as follows: KAGVTQTPRYLIKTRGQQVTLSCSPISGHRSVSWYQQTPGQGLQFLFEYFSETQRNKGNFPGRFSGRQFSNSRSEMNVSTLELGDSALYLCASTGLAGAVETQYFGPGTRLLVL.

Remarks on this clone: The same CDR3 is also encoded by other DNA sequences in this sample. The chain couples TRBV13 to TRBJ1-5; 9 bases are shared with TRBD1. V lost 2 bases to trimming and J lost 6 bases; unmatched junction nucleotides: 11. The CDR3 covers 17 residues. Germline V gene lookup returns CDR1 PRHDT and CDR2 FYEKMQ (reference sequence). CDR3 DNA: TGTGCCAGCAGCTTAACCGGGACAGGGCTTTCGAGTCAGCCCCAGCATTTT. The encoded protein is CASSLTGTGLSSQPQHF.

The chain carries TRBV5-4 and TRBJ2-5, with D maybe TRBD2 (5 bases). From germline, CDR1 is SGHNT and CDR2 YYREEE (reference sequence). V was clipped by 0 bases and J by 3 bases, with 12 bases between them. CDR3 length: 15 amino acids. The CDR3 DNA sequence: TGTGCCAGCAGCTTGGCTTCTAGGGAGAAAGAGACCCAGTACTTC. This translates into CASSLASREKETQYF.

The chain couples TRBV2 to TRBJ2-5; 9 bases map to TRBD1. V was pared by 7 bases and J by 3 bases, with 3 bases of the junction left unmatched. CDR1 is SNHLY and CDR2 is FYNNEI in the germline V gene. The CDR3 has 13 residues. CDR3 region: CASITGGEETQYF. DNA of the CDR3: TGTGCCAGCATCACAGGGGGCGAAGAGACCCAGTACTTC.

This chain joins TRBV6-5 and TRBJ2-1, with a possible D match to TRBD1 (5 bases). V was shortened by 3 bases and J by 8 bases, with 11 bases between the two germline ends. This CDR3 is 13 amino acids long. CDR1 is MNHEY and CDR2 is SVGAGI in the germline V gene. CDR3 nucleotides: TGTGCCAGCAGTTATAACAGGTATCATGAGCAGTTCTTC. It specifies CASSYNRYHEQFF.

J is TRBJ2-7 and V is TRBV19; D possibly corresponds to TRBD2 (6 bases). Trimming left V 3 bases short and J 2 bases short, with 11 bases between. The CDR3 sequence is 14 residues long. Germline CDR1 is LNHDA and CDR2 is SQIVND (reference sequence). CDR3 DNA sequence: TGTGCCAGTAGTATCTCGGGACTCACCTACGAGCAGTACTTC. Encoded protein: CASSISGLTYEQYF.

CDR3 bases: TGTGCCAGCAGCTTAGTAGAAAAAGATACGCAGTATTTT. Amino acids: CASSLVEKDTQYF. The genes are TRBV11-2 and TRBJ2-3; no firm D call. The germline V and J ends were trimmed by 1 base and 5 bases, with 7 bases remaining between them. Germline V CDR1 and CDR2: SGHAT, FQNNGV. The CDR3 is 13 residues long.

The CDR3 is CASSRRTGGNSNQPQHF. DNA of the CDR3: TGTGCCAGCAGCCGACGGACAGGAGGGAATAGCAATCAGCCCCAGCATTTT. The chain is built from TRBV5-6 and TRBJ1-5, with TRBD1 matching over 7 bases. The length of the CDR3 is 17 residues. Germline values: CDR1 SGHDT, CDR2 YYEEEE. The trim removed 4 bases at V and 0 bases at J, leaving 10 bases unmatched.